The clone carrying this TCR beta chain appeared a single time. Random hexamers were used to reverse transcribe an amount of about 0.45 to 1 ug RNA. Each CDR3 protein gets one entry after TCRdb re-called the immunoSEQ multiplex PCR reads with MiXCR. The sample lists about 190,000 distinct CDR3 sequences, around 95% occurring once. This record comes from a study of CD8 T cells in Susac syndrome. Germline CDR1 and CDR2: SGHVS and FQNEAQ. The CDR3 extends over 12 amino acids. Trimming shortened V by 11 bases and J by 3 bases, and 14 bases separated the two germline ends. This rearrangement joins TRBV7-8 to TRBJ2-7, with a weak D call TRBD2 (6 bases). The sequenced sample consisted of CD4+ T cells from PBMCs. This receptor was obtained from a human donor with Susac syndrome. The CDR3 protein is CAEGGPVYEQYF. The CDR3 bases are TGTGCCGAGGGAGGACCGGTCTACGAGCAGTACTTC.